The 10 T cell receptor beta chains below come from one sample, sequenced in a study of cytomegalovirus exposure and HLA in healthy donors. Method: immunoSEQ multiplex PCR; TCRdb's copy keeps in-frame clones and lacks some. The repertoire consists of around 170,000 clones, with 85% occurring once and the leading ten covering roughly 15%. The sample taken for sequencing was PBMCs. These receptors originate from a man aged 18 to 29 in good health and CMV-seropositive.

V and J are TRBV19 and TRBJ2-7, with 10 bases matching TRBD1. This CDR3 contains 15 residues. Germline CDR1 is LNHDA and CDR2 is SQIVND (reference sequence). V gave up 5 bases and J gave up 4 bases; unmatched junction bases: 8. This chain's CDR3 is CASSRGTGETYEQYF. In DNA form, the CDR3 reads TGTGCCAGTAGTCGCGGGACAGGGGAGACGTACGAGCAGTACTTC.

The J gene is TRBJ1-4, the V gene TRBV18; D is perhaps TRBD1 (6 bases). From germline, CDR1 is KGHSH and CDR2 LQKENI. Trimming removed 6 bases at V and 8 bases at J, with 10 bases between. This CDR3 is 12 amino acids long. CDR3 region: CASSQGREKLFF. For the CDR3, the DNA is TGTGCCAGCTCCCAGGGGCGAGAAAAACTGTTTTTT.

V usage is TRBV27 and J usage is TRBJ2-7; perhaps TRBD2 as D (7 bases). From germline, CDR1 is MNHEY and CDR2 SMNVEV (reference sequence). CDR3 length: 15 amino acids. The V end lost 0 bases, the J end lost 6 bases, and 15 bases lay between the germline ends. For the CDR3, the DNA is TGTGCCAGCAGTTTATCGATAGGGGGGGGGTTCGAGCAGTACTTC. This encodes CASSLSIGGGFEQYF.

This clone was seen more than once but under ten times. The V call is TRBV6-1, the J call TRBJ2-1, with a tentative D call TRBD2 (6 bases). This CDR3 has 14 residues. V gave up 10 bases and J gave up 4 bases, with 17 bases separating them. In germline, CDR1 is MNHNS, CDR2 SASEGT. CDR3 protein: CATGEVGGYNEQFF. CDR3 in DNA: TGTGCCACCGGGGAGGTAGGTGGGTACAATGAGCAGTTCTTC.

The chain has TRBV11-3 and TRBJ2-7; a weak D match, TRBD1 (5 bases). CDR1 SGHNT and CDR2 YENEEA come from the germline V gene. The CDR3 has 14 amino acids. V lost 3 bases and J lost 4, with 13 bases in between. In nucleotides, the CDR3 is TGTGCCAGCAGCTTTTCCCTCCAGGGATACGAGCAGTACTTC. Residues: CASSFSLQGYEQYF.

The CDR3 DNA follows: TGTGCCAGCAGCCACACGGACAGGGGAAGAGAGACCCAGTACTTC. Encoded protein: CASSHTDRGRETQYF. The chain couples TRBV5-4 to TRBJ2-5; 9 nucleotides match TRBD1. After removal of 4 bases from V and 4 bases from J, the junction contained 8 bases not matched to a gene. The germline gives CDR1 SGHNT, CDR2 YYREEE (reference sequence). CDR3 length equals 15 residues.

In its sample, this clone was seen a few times. The genes are TRBV15 and TRBJ1-1; D not resolved. CDR3 length: 13 residues. V shed 0 bases and J shed 1 base, with 3 bases lying between them. The germline V gene has CDR1 LNHNV and CDR2 YYDKDF (reference sequence). CDR3 sequence: CATSRDRNTEAFF. CDR3 DNA sequence: TGTGCCACCAGCAGAGATCGGAACACTGAAGCTTTCTTT.

The gene calls are TRBV28 and TRBJ2-1; 9 bases map to TRBD2. There are 13 residues in the CDR3. Losses at the gene ends were 8 bases for V and 8 bases for J; bases not matched to a gene: 7. Germline V gene sequence: CDR1 MDHEN, CDR2 SYDVKM. CDR3 nucleotide sequence: TGTGCCAGCCGTGGCGGGAGGGCCTATGAGCAGTTCTTC. Residues: CASRGGRAYEQFF.

The chain carries TRBV19 and TRBJ2-7; 7 positions agree with TRBD1. V was pared by 9 bases and J by 2 bases, with 10 bases of the junction left unmatched. The germline V gene has CDR1 LNHDA and CDR2 SQIVND (reference sequence). The CDR3 contains 14 residues. The CDR3, as DNA: TGTGCCAGCATTTCCGGGACAGTGGCCTACGAGCAGTACTTC. Protein product: CASISGTVAYEQYF.

The chain employs TRBV7-9 and TRBJ2-2, with a weak D call TRBD1 (5 bases). CDR1 and CDR2 from the germline V gene are SEHNR and FQNEAQ (reference sequence). The germline V and J ends were trimmed by 5 bases and 0 bases, with 10 bases remaining between them. This CDR3 has 15 amino acids. CDR3 bases: TGTGCCAGCAGCCCTCGGACACCGAACACCGGGGAGCTGTTTTTT. It codes for CASSPRTPNTGELFF.